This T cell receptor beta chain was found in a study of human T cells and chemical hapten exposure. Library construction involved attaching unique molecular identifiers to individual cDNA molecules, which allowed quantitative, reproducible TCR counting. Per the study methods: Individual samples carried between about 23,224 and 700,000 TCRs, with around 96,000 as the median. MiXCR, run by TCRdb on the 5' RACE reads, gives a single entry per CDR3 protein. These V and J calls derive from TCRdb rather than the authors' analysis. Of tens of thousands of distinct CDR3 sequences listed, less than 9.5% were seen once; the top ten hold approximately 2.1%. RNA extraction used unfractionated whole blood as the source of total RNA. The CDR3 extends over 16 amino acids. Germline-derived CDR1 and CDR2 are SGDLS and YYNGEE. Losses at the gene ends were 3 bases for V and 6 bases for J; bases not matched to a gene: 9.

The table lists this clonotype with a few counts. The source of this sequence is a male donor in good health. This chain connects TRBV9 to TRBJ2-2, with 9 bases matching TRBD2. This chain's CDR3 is CASSGSGGATAGELFF. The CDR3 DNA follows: TGTGCCAGCAGCGGTAGCGGGGGAGCCACCGCCGGGGAGCTGTTTTTT.